These 25 T cell receptor beta chains came from one sample sequenced in a study of graft-versus-host responses after intestinal transplantation. Produced via immunoSEQ multiplex PCR; TCRdb's table is partial and in-frame only. This sample has about 24,000 clones, with 40% found just once. The sequencing used alloreactive CD4+ T cells from a mixed lymphocyte reaction culture, collected before intestinal transplant. Subset of the sample: CFSE-low proliferating T cells sorted from approximately 6-day pre-transplant mixed lymphocyte reaction (GvH or HvG direction). These receptors all come from a human patient who received an intestinal transplant.

The gene calls are TRBV5-5 and TRBJ1-2; D gene unclear. From germline, CDR1 is SGHKS and CDR2 YYEKEE (reference sequence). V was pared by 3 bases and J by 2 bases, with 17 bases between. This CDR3 region has 16 residues. The CDR3 protein is CASSSPGGVPNYGYTF. DNA of the CDR3: TGTGCCAGCAGCTCCCCCGGTGGAGTTCCCAACTATGGCTACACCTTC.

This clone was observed a few times. The chain uses TRBV6-1 and TRBJ2-7; TRBD2 might be the D (5 bases). Germline V gene sequence: CDR1 MNHNS, CDR2 SASEGT. Trimming removed 3 bases at V and 0 bases at J, with 21 bases between. The CDR3 spans 18 residues. The CDR3 bases are TGTGCCAGCAGTGATACCCTAGGAGGAAGACTACGCTCCTACGAGCAGTACTTC. This encodes CASSDTLGGRLRSYEQYF.

V usage is TRBV28 and J usage is TRBJ2-7; weak D call: TRBD1 (5 bases). Germline assignment: CDR1 MDHEN and CDR2 SYDVKM. V lost 7 bases to trimming and J lost 0 bases, with 10 bases between them. The CDR3 contains 13 residues. The CDR3 DNA follows: TGTGCCAGCATGGGGCCGTTCTCCTACGAGCAGTACTTC. Amino acid sequence: CASMGPFSYEQYF.

The chain is built from TRBV7-2 and TRBJ1-3, with TRBD1 matching over 7 bases. V dropped 1 base and J dropped 12; count of bases not matched to a gene: 9. The germline CDR1 and CDR2 sequences are SGHTA and FQGNSA. This CDR3 is built from 14 residues. CDR3 region: CASSLDGGGGGIYF. The CDR3 region has the DNA TGTGCCAGCAGCTTAGACGGAGGGGGCGGAGGCATATATTTT.

This clone has only a few counts. The chain carries TRBV7-9 and TRBJ1-1, with D possibly TRBD1 on 5 matching bases. Trimming took off 5 bases at V and 3 bases at J, with 19 bases between the two ends. Germline values: CDR1 SEHNR, CDR2 FQNEAQ (reference sequence). This CDR3 is built from 16 residues. The CDR3 here is CASSRGVAGRDTEAFF. The CDR3 DNA follows: TGTGCCAGCAGCAGAGGGGTTGCAGGGAGGGACACTGAAGCTTTCTTT.

This chain links TRBV5-4 with TRBJ2-5; TRBD2 agrees at 9 bases. J was trimmed by 7 bases and V by 0 bases; bases with no gene match: 10. The CDR3 contains 16 residues. The germline V gene encodes CDR1 SGHNT and CDR2 YYREEE (reference sequence). For the CDR3, the DNA is TGTGCCAGCAGCTTGGCTAGCGGGGCTTGGTCGGGGACCCAGTACTTC. Translated, it gives CASSLASGAWSGTQYF.

This clone was detected only a few times. V gene TRBV10-3 combines with J gene TRBJ2-5; possibly TRBD2 for D (5 bases). Between the trimmed V and J ends, which lost 6 bases and 7 bases, there was a span of 27 bases. The CDR3 length is 17 residues. The germline V gene encodes CDR1 ENHRY and CDR2 SYGVKD. For the CDR3, the DNA is TGTGCCATCAGCGCTTTGATCACGACTGGCCGAGAGGGGACCCAGTACTTC. Its protein product is CAISALITTGREGTQYF.

The genes are TRBV18 and TRBJ2-6, with 8 bases lining up with TRBD1. The J segment lost 2 bases and the V segment lost 3 bases, leaving 3 bases of the junction unmatched. This CDR3 has 16 amino acids. Germline V lookup: CDR1 KGHSH, CDR2 LQKENI. DNA of the CDR3: TGTGCCAGCTCACCGCGGACAGGGACTGGGGCCAACGTCCTGACTTTC. This encodes CASSPRTGTGANVLTF.

This clone was counted only a few times. The chain uses TRBV5-1 and TRBJ1-2; D ambiguous. The V gene lost 0 bases and the J gene lost 6 bases, with 9 bases spanning the gap. This CDR3 spans 13 amino acids. Germline V gives CDR1 SGHRS, CDR2 YFSETQ. CDR3 residues: CASSLVEGNGYTF. In DNA, the CDR3 is TGCGCCAGCAGCTTGGTGGAGGGAAATGGCTACACCTTC.

The chain uses TRBV6-5 and TRBJ1-1; the D is unclear. Germline CDR1 is MNHEY and CDR2 is SVGAGI. V was clipped by 0 bases and J by 4 bases, with 12 bases between them. The CDR3 is 15 amino acids. The CDR3 DNA is TGTGCCAGCAGTTACTCAGGGTGGGAGGCCACTGAAGCTTTCTTT. It specifies CASSYSGWEATEAFF.

This clone was observed a single time. The CDR3 coding sequence is TGTGCCTGGAGTTGGAACAGGAACACTGAAGCTTTCTTT. Translating gives CAWSWNRNTEAFF. The chain is built from TRBV30 and TRBJ1-1, with D unclear. CDR1 and CDR2 from the germline V gene are GTSNPN and SVGIG (reference sequence). The CDR3 has 13 residues. V was shortened by 2 bases and J by 1 base, with 8 bases between the two germline ends.

The CDR3 nucleotides are TGTGCCAGCAGCTTAGCCAGACAGGTGGTCAGCTACGAGCAGTACTTC. Protein sequence: CASSLARQVVSYEQYF. The V gene is TRBV13, the J gene TRBJ2-7; D may be TRBD1 (6 bases). This CDR3 region has 16 residues. Germline V CDR1 and CDR2: PRHDT, FYEKMQ (reference sequence). Trimming shortened V by 1 base and J by 3 bases, and 16 bases separated the two germline ends. Full variable domain (missing parts from reference TRBV13 and TRBJ2-7): AAGVIQSPRHLIKEKRETATLKCYPIPRHDTVYWYQQGPGQDPQFLISFYEKMQSDKGSIPDRFSAQQFSDYHSELNMSSLELGDSALYFCASSLARQVVSYEQYFGPGTRLTVT.

The chain joins TRBV11-3 to TRBJ2-5; D gene unclear. The CDR3 has 15 amino acids. The germline gives CDR1 SGHNT, CDR2 YENEEA. The V end was cut by 1 base, the J end by 5 bases, with 14 bases between. The CDR3 region has the DNA TGTGCCAGCAGCTTAGGTGCCCAAGCCAGGGAGACCCAGTACTTC. Its translation is CASSLGAQARETQYF.

The V and J genes are TRBV6-1 and TRBJ2-5; D may be TRBD1 (6 bases). Deletions cut 4 bases from V and 4 bases from J, with 10 bases between. The CDR3 extends over 13 amino acids. Germline CDR1 MNHNS, CDR2 SASEGT. DNA of the CDR3: TGTGCCAGCAGTGCGCAGGGGAGAGAGACCCAGTACTTC. Translated, it gives CASSAQGRETQYF.

The V gene is TRBV12-5, the J gene TRBJ2-3, with TRBD2 matching over 7 bases. The CDR3 runs to 15 residues. Germline CDR1 reads LGHNT; CDR2 reads FRNRAP. Unmatched junction bases numbered 2, after V lost 2 bases and J lost 0 bases. The CDR3 nucleotides read TGTGCTAGTGGTTTGCCGCGGGGGAGCACAGATACGCAGTATTTT. Translation: CASGLPRGSTDTQYF.

CDR3 sequence (DNA): TGTGCCAGCAGTTCAGCGGAGGTCGGGGGGAGGAACATTCAGTACTTC. Translation gives CASSSAEVGGRNIQYF. The chain has TRBV6-5 and TRBJ2-4, with TRBD2 identical over 7 bases. J lost 7 bases, V lost 4 bases, and 13 bases had no gene match. From germline, CDR1 is MNHEY and CDR2 SVGAGI. The CDR3 contains 16 residues.

In this sample, this clone turned up a few times. This chain links TRBV29-1 with TRBJ2-3; possible D gene TRBD2, 6 bases. The CDR3 contains 17 residues. Looked up from germline, CDR1 is SQVTM and CDR2 is ANQGSEA. V was trimmed by 3 bases and J by 11 bases, leaving 30 bases between them. The CDR3, as DNA: TGCAGCGTTGAGCTTCCCAAAACCCGGGAGTTCCGGCGGGGGCAGTATTTT. Amino acids: CSVELPKTREFRRGQYF.

V gene TRBV5-1 combines with J gene TRBJ2-1; D remains ambiguous. Germline V gives CDR1 SGHRS, CDR2 YFSETQ. The CDR3 loop spans 14 amino acids. V dropped 0 bases and J dropped 3 bases, with 7 bases sitting between them. Here the CDR3 reads CASSLGDFYNEQFF. DNA of the CDR3: TGCGCCAGCAGCTTGGGCGACTTCTACAATGAGCAGTTCTTC.

The sample holds a few counts of this clone. The V call is TRBV4-2, the J call TRBJ2-3; possible D gene TRBD2, 6 bases. Trimming shortened V by 4 bases and J by 1 base, and 15 bases separated the two germline ends. This CDR3 spans 16 amino acids. CDR1 is LGHNA, CDR2 YNFKEQ, per germline. This chain's CDR3 is CASSPMLAPRTDTQYF. The CDR3 DNA sequence: TGTGCCAGCAGCCCGATGCTAGCGCCTCGCACAGATACGCAGTATTTT.

The table lists this clone with a few counts. This sequence joins TRBV5-5 and TRBJ2-2, with a tentative D call TRBD2 (6 bases). CDR3 length equals 14 residues. V gave up 4 bases and J gave up 6 bases, with 13 bases separating them. The germline V gene has CDR1 SGHKS and CDR2 YYEKEE (reference sequence). CDR3 DNA sequence: TGTGCCAGCAGCATCCGACTAGTTCCCGGGGAGCTGTTTTTT. Translated, it gives CASSIRLVPGELFF. Full variable domain (missing parts from reference TRBV5-5 and TRBJ2-2): DAGVTQSPTHLIKTRGQQVTLRCSPISGHKSVSWYQQVLGQGPQFIFQYYEKEERGRGNFPDRFSARQFPNYSSELNVNALLLGDSALYLCASSIRLVPGELFFGEGSRLTVL.

The chain uses TRBV19 and TRBJ2-1; weak D call: TRBD1 (6 bases). CDR3 length: 14 amino acids. V gave up 2 bases and J gave up 8 bases, with 13 bases separating them. Germline CDR1 LNHDA, CDR2 SQIVND (reference sequence). The CDR3: CASSIQARGYEQFF. In DNA form, the CDR3 reads TGTGCCAGTAGTATACAGGCCAGGGGCTATGAGCAGTTCTTC.

The rearrangement joins TRBV5-6 to TRBJ2-3, with 7 nucleotides matching TRBD2. From germline, CDR1 is SGHDT and CDR2 YYEEEE. V dropped 1 base and J dropped 2; count of bases not matched to a gene: 4. The CDR3 totals 15 residues. This chain's CDR3 is CASSLPGGFTDTQYF. The CDR3 coding sequence is TGTGCCAGCAGCTTGCCGGGGGGTTTCACAGATACGCAGTATTTT.

This clone has a handful of counts. The rearrangement links TRBV7-8 to TRBJ2-6, with D possibly being TRBD2 (5 bases). V dropped 3 bases and J dropped 0 bases, with 9 bases sitting between them. CDR3 length: 16 residues. Germline V lookup: CDR1 SGHVS, CDR2 FQNEAQ. CDR3 protein: CASSFTSFSGANVLTF. As DNA, the CDR3 is TGTGCCAGCAGCTTTACTAGTTTCTCTGGGGCCAACGTCCTGACTTTC.

This clone was picked up a small number of times. The rearrangement links TRBV9 to TRBJ2-2; D perhaps matches TRBD2 (5 bases). This CDR3 contains 14 residues. Germline V gene data show CDR1 as SGDLS and CDR2 as YYNGEE. Trimming left V 4 bases short and J 3 bases short, with 10 bases between. Here the CDR3 DNA reads TGTGCCAGCAGCCCCCGGGGTTACACCGGGGAGCTGTTTTTT. This translates into CASSPRGYTGELFF.

This clone has more than one count but fewer than ten. The V and J genes are TRBV11-2 and TRBJ2-7, with TRBD1 matching 9 bases. Per the germline V gene, CDR1 is SGHAT and CDR2 is FQNNGV. The CDR3 runs to 14 residues. Trimming took 2 bases from V and 3 from J; bases not matched to a gene: 2. CDR3 amino acids: CASSLTGGVYEQYF. Written as DNA, the CDR3 is TGTGCCAGCAGCTTAACAGGGGGCGTCTACGAGCAGTACTTC.